Listed here are 12 T cell receptor beta chains from one sample, sequenced in a study of CD8 T cells in Susac syndrome. The authors reverse transcribed about 0.5 to 1 ug RNA with random hexamers. TCRdb analysed the immunoSEQ multiplex PCR reads with MiXCR anew, one entry per CDR3 protein. The data show about 200,000 distinct CDR3 sequences, 91% seen once. The sequencing input was CD4+ T cells from PBMCs. These receptors were collected from a human donor with Susac syndrome.

This clonotype was counted once. The chain couples TRBV20-1 to TRBJ2-7; 12 positions match TRBD1. The CDR3 consists of 16 residues. Trimming cost V 1 base and J 2 bases; bases outside gene matches: 6. CDR1 is DFQATT, CDR2 SNEGSKA, per germline (reference sequence). The CDR3 nucleotides read TGCAGTGCTAGAGGGGACAGGGGGCGTCCCACCTACGAGCAGTACTTC. Translated, it gives CSARGDRGRPTYEQYF.

The V call is TRBV29-1, the J call TRBJ2-2, with TRBD2 matching over 10 bases. The length of the CDR3 is 19 residues. Losses at the gene ends were 6 bases for V and 0 bases for J; bases not matched to a gene: 16. Germline CDR1 reads SQVTM; CDR2 reads ANQGSEA. CDR3 loop: CSVRAADPGLAPNTGELFF. DNA of the CDR3: TGCAGCGTCAGGGCTGCAGATCCGGGACTAGCGCCGAACACCGGGGAGCTGTTTTTT.

The chain is built from TRBV20-1 and TRBJ2-5; 8 bases fit TRBD2. The V gene's germline CDR1 is DFQATT and CDR2 SNEGSKA (reference sequence). The CDR3 sequence is 16 residues long. Germline trimming cut 0 bases from V and 1 base from J; bases unmatched to any gene: 7. The CDR3 loop reads CSARDQRGPSQETQYF. CDR3 DNA sequence: TGCAGTGCTAGAGATCAGCGGGGGCCTAGCCAAGAGACCCAGTACTTC.

The chain links TRBV28 to TRBJ2-7; D is possibly TRBD1 (6 bases). The CDR3 runs to 13 residues. The germline V and J ends were trimmed by 4 bases and 4 bases, with 11 bases remaining between them. Germline assignment: CDR1 MDHEN and CDR2 SYDVKM. CDR3 nucleotides: TGTGCCAGCAGTTCCGGACAGTTATACGAGCAGTACTTC. Translated: CASSSGQLYEQYF.

The chain carries TRBV20-1 and TRBJ2-4; TRBD1 agrees at 7 bases. V lost 6 bases, J lost 1 base, and 9 bases stayed unmatched. CDR3 length: 15 residues. Per the germline V gene, CDR1 is DFQATT and CDR2 is SNEGSKA (reference sequence). CDR3 sequence reads: CSANRGGFAKNIQYF. The CDR3 bases are TGCAGTGCGAATAGAGGGGGCTTTGCCAAAAACATTCAGTACTTC.

The chain has TRBV5-1 and TRBJ2-5, with TRBD2 matching over 8 bases. Trimming removed 2 bases from V and 1 base from J; junction bases left unmatched: 4. The CDR3 runs 15 residues. The germline V gene has CDR1 SGHRS and CDR2 YFSETQ. The CDR3 spells CASSFRAGVQETQYF. The CDR3 DNA sequence: TGCGCCAGCAGCTTTCGAGCGGGAGTCCAAGAGACCCAGTACTTC.

The J gene is TRBJ2-5, the V gene TRBV24-1, with a weak D call TRBD1 (7 bases). The CDR3 has 16 residues. V was pared by 3 bases and J by 5 bases, with 18 bases between. Per germline, CDR1 KGHDR and CDR2 SFDVKD. This CDR3 reads CATSDPPRRGVETQYF. In DNA form, the CDR3 reads TGTGCCACCAGTGATCCACCGCGCAGGGGGGTGGAGACCCAGTACTTC.

This clonotype turned up a few times. V gene TRBV5-1 combines with J gene TRBJ2-5; perhaps TRBD2 as D (6 bases). V lost 4 bases, J lost 4 bases, and 26 bases lay in between. The germline CDR1 and CDR2 sequences are SGHRS and YFSETQ. The CDR3 loop spans 18 amino acids. CDR3: CASSNSDMTRKSTETQYF. DNA of the CDR3: TGCGCCAGCAGCAACTCTGACATGACTAGGAAATCTACAGAGACCCAGTACTTC.

This chain uses TRBV19 with TRBJ1-1; D unclear. Germline V gene sequence: CDR1 LNHDA, CDR2 SQIVND (reference sequence). The V and J ends lost 4 bases and 4 bases respectively, with 13 bases between them. The CDR3 is made up of 14 amino acids. CDR3 residues: CASSSLNSGTEAFF. The CDR3, as DNA: TGTGCCAGTAGTAGCCTGAACAGCGGCACTGAAGCTTTCTTT.

This chain uses TRBV15 with TRBJ1-5; the match to TRBD1 covers 7 bases. CDR3 length: 14 amino acids. V trimming: 1 base; J trimming: 9 bases; junction bases outside the gene matches: 6. Looked up from germline, CDR1 is LNHNV and CDR2 is YYDKDF (reference sequence). CDR3: CATSRGQGIMPQHF. In DNA form, the CDR3 reads TGTGCCACCAGCAGAGGACAGGGCATTATGCCCCAGCATTTT.

This chain uses TRBV19 with TRBJ2-2; D call uncertain. This CDR3 spans 13 amino acids. CDR1 is LNHDA, CDR2 SQIVND, per germline (reference sequence). Trimming removed 8 bases at V and 2 bases at J, with 9 bases between. CDR3 in amino acids: CASARINTGELFF. The CDR3 nucleotides read TGTGCCAGTGCTAGGATTAACACCGGGGAGCTGTTTTTT.

The rearrangement joins TRBV30 to TRBJ2-1; tentatively, D is TRBD1 (6 bases). Per the germline V gene, CDR1 is GTSNPN and CDR2 is SVGIG (reference sequence). The ends were cut back, 5 bases at V and 4 bases at J, with 6 bases in the middle. CDR3 length: 11 amino acids. The chain's CDR3 is CAWGQYNEQFF. For the CDR3, the DNA is TGTGCCTGGGGACAGTACAATGAGCAGTTCTTC.